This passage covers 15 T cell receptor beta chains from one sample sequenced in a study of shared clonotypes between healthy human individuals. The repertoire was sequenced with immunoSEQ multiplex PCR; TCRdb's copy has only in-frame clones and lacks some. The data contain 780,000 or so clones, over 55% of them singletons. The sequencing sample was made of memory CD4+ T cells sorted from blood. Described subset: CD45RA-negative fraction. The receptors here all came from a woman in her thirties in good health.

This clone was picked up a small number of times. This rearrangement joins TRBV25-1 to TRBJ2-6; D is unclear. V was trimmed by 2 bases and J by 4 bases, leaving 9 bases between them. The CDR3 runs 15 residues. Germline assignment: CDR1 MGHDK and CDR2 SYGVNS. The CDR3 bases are TGTGCCAGCAGTGAACGGCAGTCCGGGGCCAACGTCCTGACTTTC. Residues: CASSERQSGANVLTF.

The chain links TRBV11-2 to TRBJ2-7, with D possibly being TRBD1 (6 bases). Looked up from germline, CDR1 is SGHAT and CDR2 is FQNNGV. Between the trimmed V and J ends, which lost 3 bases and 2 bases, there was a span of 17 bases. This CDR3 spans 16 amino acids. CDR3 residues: CASSFLAGALPYEQYF. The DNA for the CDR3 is TGTGCCAGCAGCTTCTTAGCAGGGGCCCTTCCCTACGAGCAGTACTTC.

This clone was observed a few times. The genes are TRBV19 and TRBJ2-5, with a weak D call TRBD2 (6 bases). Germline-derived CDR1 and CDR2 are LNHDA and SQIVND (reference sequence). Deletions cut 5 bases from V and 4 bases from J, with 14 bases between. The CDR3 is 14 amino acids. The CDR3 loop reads CASSRDWGGETQYF. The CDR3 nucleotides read TGTGCCAGTAGTCGGGACTGGGGAGGAGAGACCCAGTACTTC. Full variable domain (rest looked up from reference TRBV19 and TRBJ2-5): DGGITQSPKYLFRKEGQNVTLSCEQNLNHDAMYWYRQDPGQGLRLIYYSQIVNDFQKGDIAEGYSVSREKKESFPLTVTSAQKNPTAFYLCASSRDWGGETQYFGPGTRLLVL.

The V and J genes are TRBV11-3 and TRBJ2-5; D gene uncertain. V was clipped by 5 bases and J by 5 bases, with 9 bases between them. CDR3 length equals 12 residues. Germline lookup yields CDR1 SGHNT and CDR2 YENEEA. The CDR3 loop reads CASSKRDETQYF. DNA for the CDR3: TGTGCCAGCAGCAAAAGGGATGAGACCCAGTACTTC.

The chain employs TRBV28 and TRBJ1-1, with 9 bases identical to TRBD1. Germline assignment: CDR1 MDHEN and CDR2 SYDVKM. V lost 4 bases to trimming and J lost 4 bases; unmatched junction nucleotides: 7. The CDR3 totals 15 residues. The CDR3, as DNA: TGTGCCAGCAGTTCCACCGGGACAGGGAGCACTGAAGCTTTCTTT. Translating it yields CASSSTGTGSTEAFF.

The CDR3 is CASSATRGAGSDGYTF. The CDR3 DNA follows: TGTGCCAGCAGCGCCACCCGGGGGGCAGGGTCCGATGGCTACACCTTC. This sequence joins TRBV9 and TRBJ1-2; D is perhaps TRBD1 (6 bases). The CDR3 runs to 16 residues. CDR1 is SGDLS and CDR2 is YYNGEE in the germline V gene. V was cut by 3 bases and J by 6 bases, with 21 bases left in between. Based on the CDR3 plus reference TRBV9 and TRBJ1-2, the full variable domain is DSGVTQTPKHLITATGQRVTLRCSPRSGDLSVYWYQQSLDQGLQFLIQYYNGEERAKGNILERFSAQQFPDLHSELNLSSLELGDSALYFCASSATRGAGSDGYTFGSGTRLTVV.

CDR3 nucleotides: TGCGCCAGCAGCTTGGTTTCAGGTACGGATGGCTACACCTTC. Protein sequence: CASSLVSGTDGYTF. The chain employs TRBV5-1 and TRBJ1-2; D call uncertain. The germline CDR1 and CDR2 sequences are SGHRS and YFSETQ. V lost 0 bases, J lost 6 bases, and 12 bases lay in between. The CDR3 is 14 amino acids.

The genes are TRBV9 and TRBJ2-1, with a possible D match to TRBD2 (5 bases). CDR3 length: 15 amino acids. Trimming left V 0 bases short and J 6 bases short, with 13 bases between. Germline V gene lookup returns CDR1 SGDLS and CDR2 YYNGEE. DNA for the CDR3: TGTGCCAGCAGCGTAGTAACGGGAAACCGCAATGAGCAGTTCTTC. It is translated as CASSVVTGNRNEQFF.

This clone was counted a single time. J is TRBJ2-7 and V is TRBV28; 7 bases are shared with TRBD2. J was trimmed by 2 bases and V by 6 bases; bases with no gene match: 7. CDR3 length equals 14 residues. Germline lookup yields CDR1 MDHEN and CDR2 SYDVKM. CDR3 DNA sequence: TGTGCCAGCAGCCCCCCAGCGGGGCCCTACGAGCAGTACTTC. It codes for CASSPPAGPYEQYF.

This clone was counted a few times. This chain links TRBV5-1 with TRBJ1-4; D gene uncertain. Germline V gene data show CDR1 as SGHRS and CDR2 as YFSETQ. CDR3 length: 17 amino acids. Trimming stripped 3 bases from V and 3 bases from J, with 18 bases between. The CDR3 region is CASSSPAGEVPNEKLFF. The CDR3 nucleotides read TGCGCCAGCAGCTCCCCCGCTGGGGAAGTTCCTAATGAAAAACTGTTTTTT.

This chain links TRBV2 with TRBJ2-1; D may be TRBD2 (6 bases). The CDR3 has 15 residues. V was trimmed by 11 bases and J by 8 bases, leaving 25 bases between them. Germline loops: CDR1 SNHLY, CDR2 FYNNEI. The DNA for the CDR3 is TGTGCCGTCGTACGAGGGGCCTCCGGGGGTGATGAGCAGTTCTTC. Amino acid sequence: CAVVRGASGGDEQFF.

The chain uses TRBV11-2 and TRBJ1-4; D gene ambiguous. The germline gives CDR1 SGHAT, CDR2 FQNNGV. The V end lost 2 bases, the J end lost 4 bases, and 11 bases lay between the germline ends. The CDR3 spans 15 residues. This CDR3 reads CASSLPLRSNEKLFF. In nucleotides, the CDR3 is TGTGCCAGCAGCTTACCGTTACGTAGTAATGAAAAACTGTTTTTT.

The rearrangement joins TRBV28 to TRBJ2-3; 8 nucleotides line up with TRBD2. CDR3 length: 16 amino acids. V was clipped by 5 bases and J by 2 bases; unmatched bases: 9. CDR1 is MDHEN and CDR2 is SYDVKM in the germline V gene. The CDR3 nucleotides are TGTGCCAGCAGTACAAGGGGTAGCGGGGACACAGATACGCAGTATTTT. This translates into CASSTRGSGDTDTQYF.

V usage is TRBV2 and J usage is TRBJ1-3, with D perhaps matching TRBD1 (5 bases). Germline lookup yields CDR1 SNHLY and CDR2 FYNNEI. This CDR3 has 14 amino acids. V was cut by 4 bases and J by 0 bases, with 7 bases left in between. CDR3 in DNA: TGTGCCAGCAGTGGACAGATCTCTGGAAACACCATATATTTT. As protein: CASSGQISGNTIYF. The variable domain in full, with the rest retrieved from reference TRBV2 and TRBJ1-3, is EPEVTQTPSHQVTQMGQEVILRCVPISNHLYFYWYRQILGQKVEFLVSFYNNEISEKSEIFDDQFSVERPDGSNFTLKIRSTKLEDSAMYFCASSGQISGNTIYFGEGSWLTVV.

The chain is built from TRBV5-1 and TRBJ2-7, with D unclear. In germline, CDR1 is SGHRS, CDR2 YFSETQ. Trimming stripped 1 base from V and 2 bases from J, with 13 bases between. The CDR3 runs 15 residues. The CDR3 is CASSLSPDGPYEQYF. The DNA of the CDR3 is TGCGCCAGCAGCTTGTCACCGGACGGACCCTACGAGCAGTACTTC.